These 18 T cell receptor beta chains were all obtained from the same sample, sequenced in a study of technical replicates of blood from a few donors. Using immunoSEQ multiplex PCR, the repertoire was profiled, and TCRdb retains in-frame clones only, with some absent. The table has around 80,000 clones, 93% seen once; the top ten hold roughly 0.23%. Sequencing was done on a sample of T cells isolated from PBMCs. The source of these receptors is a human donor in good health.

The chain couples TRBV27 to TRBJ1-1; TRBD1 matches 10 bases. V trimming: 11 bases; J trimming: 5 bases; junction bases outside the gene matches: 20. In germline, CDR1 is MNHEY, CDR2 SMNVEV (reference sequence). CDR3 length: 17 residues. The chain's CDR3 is CAQSLGTGVTRTTEAFF. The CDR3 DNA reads TGTGCCCAGTCGTTGGGGACAGGGGTTACTCGTACGACTGAAGCTTTCTTT.

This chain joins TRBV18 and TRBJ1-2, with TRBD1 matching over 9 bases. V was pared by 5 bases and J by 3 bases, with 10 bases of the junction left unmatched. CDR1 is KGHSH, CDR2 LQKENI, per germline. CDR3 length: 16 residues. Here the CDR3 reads CASSSARDREYYGYTF. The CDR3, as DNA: TGTGCCAGCTCATCCGCCCGGGACAGGGAATACTATGGCTACACCTTC. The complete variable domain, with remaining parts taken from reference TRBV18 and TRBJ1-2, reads NAGVMQNPRHLVRRRGQEARLRCSPMKGHSHVYWYRQLPEEGLKFMVYLQKENIIDESGMPKERFSAEFPKEGPSILRIQQVVRGDSAAYFCASSSARDREYYGYTFGSGTRLTVV.

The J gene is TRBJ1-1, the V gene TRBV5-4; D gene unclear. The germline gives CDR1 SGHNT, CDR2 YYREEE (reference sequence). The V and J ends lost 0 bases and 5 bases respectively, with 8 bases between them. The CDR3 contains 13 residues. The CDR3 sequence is CASSLGPGTEAFF. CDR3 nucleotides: TGTGCCAGCAGCTTGGGGCCAGGAACTGAAGCTTTCTTT.

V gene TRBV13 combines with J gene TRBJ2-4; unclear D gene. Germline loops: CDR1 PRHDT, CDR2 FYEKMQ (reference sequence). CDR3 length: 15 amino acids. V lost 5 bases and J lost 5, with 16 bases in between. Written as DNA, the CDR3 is TGTGCCAGCAGCACGCGTACCAGTACAGAAAACATTCAGTACTTC. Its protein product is CASSTRTSTENIQYF.

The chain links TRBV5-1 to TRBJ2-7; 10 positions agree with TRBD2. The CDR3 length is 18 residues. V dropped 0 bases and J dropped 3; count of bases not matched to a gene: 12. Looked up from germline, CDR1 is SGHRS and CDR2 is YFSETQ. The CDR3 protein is CASSLGQRGGLGSYEQYF. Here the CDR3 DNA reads TGCGCCAGCAGCTTGGGGCAGCGGGGGGGCCTAGGGAGCTACGAGCAGTACTTC.

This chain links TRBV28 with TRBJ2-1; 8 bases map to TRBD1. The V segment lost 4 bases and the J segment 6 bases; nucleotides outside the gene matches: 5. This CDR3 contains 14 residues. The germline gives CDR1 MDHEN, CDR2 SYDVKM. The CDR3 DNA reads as TGTGCCAGCAGTTGGGGACAGGCCGGCAATGAGCAGTTCTTC. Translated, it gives CASSWGQAGNEQFF.

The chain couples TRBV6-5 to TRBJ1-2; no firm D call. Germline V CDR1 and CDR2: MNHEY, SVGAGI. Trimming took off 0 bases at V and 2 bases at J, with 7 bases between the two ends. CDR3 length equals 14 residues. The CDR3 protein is CASSYSPGNYGYTF. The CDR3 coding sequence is TGTGCCAGCAGTTACTCGCCAGGAAACTATGGCTACACCTTC.

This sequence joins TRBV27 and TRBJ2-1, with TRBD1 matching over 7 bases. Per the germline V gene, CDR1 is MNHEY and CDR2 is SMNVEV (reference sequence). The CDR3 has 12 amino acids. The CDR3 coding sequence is TGTGGCTCCGGGACAGCGATAAATGAGCAGTTCTTC. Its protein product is CGSGTAINEQFF.

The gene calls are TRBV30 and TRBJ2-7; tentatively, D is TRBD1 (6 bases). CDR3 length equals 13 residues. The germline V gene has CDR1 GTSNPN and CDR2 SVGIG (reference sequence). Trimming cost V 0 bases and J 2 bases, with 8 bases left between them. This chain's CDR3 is CAWSVTGTYEQYF. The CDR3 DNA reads TGTGCCTGGAGTGTAACAGGGACCTACGAGCAGTACTTC.

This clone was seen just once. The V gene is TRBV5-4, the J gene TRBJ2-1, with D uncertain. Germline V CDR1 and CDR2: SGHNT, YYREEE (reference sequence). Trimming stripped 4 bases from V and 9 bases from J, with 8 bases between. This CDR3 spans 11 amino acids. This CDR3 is CASSTTGEQFF. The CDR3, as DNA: TGTGCCAGCAGCACCACGGGTGAGCAGTTCTTC.

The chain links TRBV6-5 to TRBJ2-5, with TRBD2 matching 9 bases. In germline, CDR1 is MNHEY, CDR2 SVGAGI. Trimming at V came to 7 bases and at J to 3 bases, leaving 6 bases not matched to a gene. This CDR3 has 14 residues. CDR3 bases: TGTGCCAGCACCCTAGCGGGAAACGAAGAGACCCAGTACTTC. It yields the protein CASTLAGNEETQYF.

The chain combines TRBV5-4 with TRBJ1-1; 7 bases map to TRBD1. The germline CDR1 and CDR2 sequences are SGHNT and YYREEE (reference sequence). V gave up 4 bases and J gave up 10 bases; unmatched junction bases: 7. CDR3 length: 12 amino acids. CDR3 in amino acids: CASSPEGAIAFF. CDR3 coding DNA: TGTGCCAGCAGCCCGGAGGGGGCTATAGCTTTCTTT.

Written as DNA, the CDR3 is TGTGCCAGCAGCGAAGCTGGGACAGGGAGCGCTGAAGCTTTCTTT. This encodes CASSEAGTGSAEAFF. The chain has TRBV9 and TRBJ1-1, with 9 bases that match TRBD1. CDR3 length: 15 amino acids. Trimming cost V 3 bases and J 6 bases; bases outside gene matches: 9. Germline CDR1 SGDLS, CDR2 YYNGEE.

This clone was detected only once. CDR3 sequence reads: CASSTPQGRSGNTIYF. The CDR3 nucleotides read TGTGCCAGCAGCACCCCACAGGGGAGAAGTGGAAACACCATATATTTT. This chain links TRBV11-2 with TRBJ1-3, with 7 bases that match TRBD1. V was clipped by 5 bases and J by 3 bases; unmatched bases: 10. CDR1 SGHAT and CDR2 FQNNGV come from the germline V gene. This CDR3 is 16 amino acids long.

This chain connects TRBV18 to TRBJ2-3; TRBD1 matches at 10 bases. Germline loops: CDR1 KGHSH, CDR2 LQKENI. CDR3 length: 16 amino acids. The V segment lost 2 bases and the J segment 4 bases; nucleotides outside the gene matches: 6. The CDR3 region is CASSPLVGQGADTQYF. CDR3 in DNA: TGTGCCAGCTCACCATTAGTTGGACAGGGGGCAGATACGCAGTATTTT.

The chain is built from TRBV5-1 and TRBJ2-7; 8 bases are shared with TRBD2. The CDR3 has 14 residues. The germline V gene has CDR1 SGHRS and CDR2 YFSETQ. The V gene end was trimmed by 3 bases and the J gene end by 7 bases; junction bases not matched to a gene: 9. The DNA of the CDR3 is TGCGCCAGCAGCTGGAGCGGGAGATCAGATGAGCAGTACTTC. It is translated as CASSWSGRSDEQYF.

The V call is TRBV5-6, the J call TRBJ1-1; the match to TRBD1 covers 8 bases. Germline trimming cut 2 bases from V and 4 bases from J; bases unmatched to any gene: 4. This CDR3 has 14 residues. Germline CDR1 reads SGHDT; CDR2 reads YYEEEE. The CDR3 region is CASSFDRGGTEAFF. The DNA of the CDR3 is TGTGCCAGCAGCTTTGACAGGGGTGGCACTGAAGCTTTCTTT.

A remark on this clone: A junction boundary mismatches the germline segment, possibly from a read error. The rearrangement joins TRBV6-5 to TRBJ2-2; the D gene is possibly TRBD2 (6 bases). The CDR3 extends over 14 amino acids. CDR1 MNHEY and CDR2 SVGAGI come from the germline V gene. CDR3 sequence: CASTYGTLGGELFF. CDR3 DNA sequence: TGTGCCAGCACTTACGGGACTCTTGGCGGGGAGCTGTTTTTT.